This entry lists 21 T cell receptor beta chains sequenced from one sample in a study of blood T cell repertoires in COVID-19. Profiled with immunoSEQ multiplex PCR; TCRdb holds only in-frame clones, not every one. The sample contains about 70,000 clones, roughly 77% of which appear only once. Sequencing was done on a sample of peripheral blood. Source of these receptors: a woman aged 70-85 years with acute or convalescent COVID-19.

The chain carries TRBV28 and TRBJ2-3, with D unclear. This CDR3 spans 18 amino acids. V was cut by 5 bases and J by 1 base, with 22 bases left in between. Germline V lookup: CDR1 MDHEN, CDR2 SYDVKM. CDR3 coding DNA: TGTGCCAGCAGTACCTCCCCCGACAAATGGCTTGGCACAGATACGCAGTATTTT. Its protein product is CASSTSPDKWLGTDTQYF. Drawing the rest from reference TRBV28 and TRBJ2-3, the complete variable domain is DVKVTQSSRYLVKRTGEKVFLECVQDMDHENMFWYRQDPGLGLRLIYFSYDVKMKEKGDIPEGYSVSREKKERFSLILESASTNQTSMYLCASSTSPDKWLGTDTQYFGPGTRLTVL.

CDR3 in amino acids: CASSLEASTQETQYF. CDR3 DNA sequence: TGTGCCAGCAGCTTGGAGGCTAGCACCCAAGAGACCCAGTACTTC. The rearrangement uses TRBV5-4 and TRBJ2-5; maybe TRBD2 (5 bases). Germline V gene lookup returns CDR1 SGHNT and CDR2 YYREEE (reference sequence). The V gene lost 0 bases and the J gene lost 1 base, with 10 bases spanning the gap. The CDR3 is 15 residues long.

This rearrangement joins TRBV3-1 (or the pseudogene TRBV3-2) to TRBJ2-2, with a weak D call TRBD2 (6 bases). V lost 6 bases and J 6 bases, leaving 14 bases between the germline ends. This CDR3 is built from 14 residues. Germline V gives CDR1 LGHDT, CDR2 YNNKEL (reference sequence). DNA for the CDR3: TGTGCCAGCAGACAGGAGGGCCAGGCCGGGGAGCTGTTTTTT. It codes for CASRQEGQAGELFF.

The genes are TRBV30 and TRBJ2-7; D ambiguous. Trimming stripped 6 bases from V and 0 bases from J, with 6 bases between. CDR1 is GTSNPN, CDR2 SVGIG, per germline (reference sequence). The length of the CDR3 is 11 residues. CDR3 loop: CACMSSYEQYF. CDR3 bases: TGTGCCTGTATGAGCTCCTACGAGCAGTACTTC. The full variable domain, with the rest looked up from reference TRBV30 and TRBJ2-7, is SQTIHQWPATLVQPVGSPLSLECTVEGTSNPNLYWYRQAAGRGLQLLFYSVGIGQISSEVPQNLSASRPQDRQFILSSKKLLLSDSGFYLCACMSSYEQYFGPGTRLTVT.

The J gene is TRBJ2-1, the V gene TRBV5-1; TRBD2 agrees at 13 bases. Germline CDR1 and CDR2: SGHRS and YFSETQ. Unmatched junction bases numbered 6, after V lost 4 bases and J lost 8 bases. This CDR3 spans 15 amino acids. As DNA, the CDR3 is TGCGCCAGCAGCGCCGGGACTAGCGGGAATCATGAGCAGTTCTTC. Translating it yields CASSAGTSGNHEQFF.

The V and J genes are TRBV29-1 and TRBJ1-1, with no clear D. This CDR3 is built from 13 residues. Germline CDR1 SQVTM, CDR2 ANQGSEA. Here the CDR3 reads CSSWVRGNTEAFF. DNA of the CDR3: TGCAGTTCTTGGGTGCGGGGGAACACTGAAGCTTTCTTT.

There are a few counts of this clone. The genes are TRBV29-1 and TRBJ2-7; 8 nucleotides agree with TRBD2. The CDR3 is 16 amino acids. V shed 3 bases and J 5 bases; nucleotides not matched to a gene: 15. Germline V CDR1 and CDR2: SQVTM, ANQGSEA. Written as DNA, the CDR3 is TGCAGCGTTGATACTGGTATAGCGGGAATCCGGAACGAGCAGTACTTC. It translates to CSVDTGIAGIRNEQYF.

The V and J genes are TRBV5-1 and TRBJ2-7, with D possibly matching TRBD1 (6 bases). Germline V gene sequence: CDR1 SGHRS, CDR2 YFSETQ. V lost 4 bases and J 5 bases, leaving 16 bases between the germline ends. The length of the CDR3 is 14 residues. The CDR3 DNA sequence: TGCGCCAGCAGCCCTCAGACAGGAACGAACGAGCAGTACTTC. Translating it yields CASSPQTGTNEQYF.

The CDR3 region is CASSFVLAGGEQYF. The CDR3 DNA sequence: TGCGCCAGCAGCTTTGTCCTAGCGGGAGGAGAGCAGTACTTC. The V gene is TRBV5-1, the J gene TRBJ2-7, with 11 bases aligning to TRBD2. The V gene end was trimmed by 2 bases and the J gene end by 7 bases; junction bases not matched to a gene: 5. The germline V gene encodes CDR1 SGHRS and CDR2 YFSETQ. This CDR3 is built from 14 residues. Full variable domain (rest looked up from reference TRBV5-1 and TRBJ2-7): KAGVTQTPRYLIKTRGQQVTLSCSPISGHRSVSWYQQTPGQGLQFLFEYFSETQRNKGNFPGRFSGRQFSNSRSEMNVSTLELGDSALYLCASSFVLAGGEQYFGPGTRLTVT.

The J gene is TRBJ1-6, the V gene TRBV2; no definite D call. CDR3 length: 14 residues. Germline V gene data show CDR1 as SNHLY and CDR2 as FYNNEI. Trimming shortened V by 4 bases and J by 5 bases, and 9 bases separated the two germline ends. The CDR3 spells CASSVQLDNSPLHF. DNA for the CDR3: TGTGCCAGCAGTGTTCAGCTAGATAATTCACCCCTCCACTTT.

V and J are TRBV5-8 and TRBJ1-1; 12 bases align to TRBD1. The CDR3 is 16 amino acids. Losses at the gene ends were 4 bases for V and 0 bases for J; bases not matched to a gene: 4. Per germline, CDR1 SGHTS and CDR2 YDEGEE. DNA for the CDR3: TGTGCCAGCAGCCGGGACAGGGGGCAAATGAACACTGAAGCTTTCTTT. Translated: CASSRDRGQMNTEAFF.

This clone came up a few times. The chain carries TRBV7-2 and TRBJ2-5; maybe TRBD2 (6 bases). The CDR3 runs to 16 residues. Germline V gives CDR1 SGHTA, CDR2 FQGNSA. V lost 5 bases and J lost 0, with 16 bases in between. The CDR3 region is CASSLGLGTYQETQYF. In nucleotides, the CDR3 is TGTGCCAGCAGCCTAGGGTTAGGGACTTACCAAGAGACCCAGTACTTC.

This clone was seen more than once but under ten times. This chain joins TRBV6-2 or TRBV6-3 and TRBJ1-1; D is perhaps TRBD1 (5 bases). From germline, CDR1 is MNHEY and CDR2 SVGEGT. With 0 bases removed from V and 0 bases from J, the gap between germline ends came to 11 bases. CDR3 size: 16 residues. The CDR3 nucleotides read TGTGCCAGCAGTTACTCCAAGGGACTGTTGAACACTGAAGCTTTCTTT. Protein sequence: CASSYSKGLLNTEAFF.

V is TRBV15 and J is TRBJ2-7, with 9 bases lining up with TRBD1. This CDR3 region has 19 residues. V was clipped by 0 bases and J by 0 bases; unmatched bases: 12. CDR1 and CDR2 (germline): LNHNV, YYDKDF (reference sequence). The CDR3 nucleotides are TGTGCCACCAGCAGAGATCGGGGGACAGGGATAGCGAGCTCCTACGAGCAGTACTTC. This encodes CATSRDRGTGIASSYEQYF.

This clone was seen a few times. J is TRBJ2-5 and V is TRBV5-5; D call uncertain. This CDR3 has 11 residues. Trimming left V 4 bases short and J 2 bases short, with 3 bases between. CDR1 is SGHKS and CDR2 is YYEKEE in the germline V gene (reference sequence). The CDR3, as DNA: TGTGCCAGCAGCATACAAGAGACCCAGTACTTC. This codes for CASSIQETQYF. Complete variable domain (other parts from reference TRBV5-5 and TRBJ2-5): DAGVTQSPTHLIKTRGQQVTLRCSPISGHKSVSWYQQVLGQGPQFIFQYYEKEERGRGNFPDRFSARQFPNYSSELNVNALLLGDSALYLCASSIQETQYFGPGTRLLVL.

The chain has TRBV19 and TRBJ1-4; D is uncertain. CDR1 is LNHDA, CDR2 SQIVND, per germline (reference sequence). The CDR3 is 15 amino acids. Trimming left V 2 bases short and J 8 bases short, with 15 bases between. The CDR3 protein is CASSITPGAGEKLFF. CDR3 bases: TGTGCCAGTAGTATAACACCGGGAGCGGGGGAAAAACTGTTTTTT.

The chain links TRBV2 to TRBJ1-6, with 7 bases identical to TRBD1. Germline V gene sequence: CDR1 SNHLY, CDR2 FYNNEI. Trimming at V came to 4 bases and at J to 0 bases, leaving 9 bases not matched to a gene. The CDR3 has 18 amino acids. The CDR3 DNA reads as TGTGCCAGCAGTGGGATACCCAGGGGGAGCTCCTATAATTCACCCCTCCACTTT. Amino acids: CASSGIPRGSSYNSPLHF.

The count of this clone is one. The chain carries TRBV5-6 and TRBJ1-2, with D possibly TRBD1 on 6 matching bases. V lost 1 base to trimming and J lost 8 bases, with 15 bases between them. CDR1 is SGHDT, CDR2 YYEEEE, per germline. The CDR3 loop spans 14 amino acids. CDR3 bases: TGTGCCAGCAGCTTGAGGTCAGGGGTTGGAGGCTACACCTTC. Translation: CASSLRSGVGGYTF.

The V call is TRBV5-5, the J call TRBJ2-5; TRBD1 matches at 8 bases. The germline V gene has CDR1 SGHKS and CDR2 YYEKEE (reference sequence). V was pared by 4 bases and J by 3 bases, with 8 bases of the junction left unmatched. This CDR3 region has 15 residues. CDR3 bases: TGTGCCAGCAGCCCCCAGGGGGCGAGGGAAGAGACCCAGTACTTC. This translates into CASSPQGAREETQYF.

This chain joins TRBV28 and TRBJ2-7; TRBD2 is a possible D gene (5 bases). Trimming pared 6 bases from V and 1 base from J, leaving 10 bases between. CDR3 length equals 13 residues. Looked up from germline, CDR1 is MDHEN and CDR2 is SYDVKM. The CDR3 is CASSLDLSYEQYF. DNA for the CDR3: TGTGCCAGCAGCCTGGACTTATCCTACGAGCAGTACTTC.

This clone appeared a few times. The chain joins TRBV2 to TRBJ1-6; TRBD1 might be the D (5 bases). The CDR3 is made up of 13 amino acids. V was trimmed by 11 bases and J by 2 bases, leaving 10 bases between them. The germline CDR1 and CDR2 sequences are SNHLY and FYNNEI. The DNA of the CDR3 is TGTGCCGGGGCTCTTACCTATAATTCACCCCTCCACTTT. It translates to CAGALTYNSPLHF.